Each of the 32 T cell receptor beta chains below was sequenced from the same sample in a study of human T cells and chemical hapten exposure. Time point in this sample: patch test 2, 6 weeks after DPC sensitization. Regarding treatment: therapeutic diphenylcyclopropenone sensitization with weekly scalp DPC. TCRdb ran MiXCR on the RACE reads and lists one entry per CDR3 protein. The sample lists approximately 96,000 distinct CDR3 sequences, about a tenth occurring once. Sequenced material: whole blood, taken in connection with sensitization to the hapten diphenylcyclopropenone (DPC). These receptors were obtained from a woman in her 40s with alopecia areata. Some clones in this sample may be carry-over from other donors' samples.

The chain combines TRBV7-2 with TRBJ2-5, with 11 bases lining up with TRBD1. The CDR3 is 16 amino acids. The V and J ends lost 0 bases and 5 bases, in that order; junction bases with no gene match: 5. Germline V gene sequence: CDR1 SGHTA, CDR2 FQGNSA. The CDR3 sequence: CASSLAWTGGSETQYF. CDR3 in DNA: TGTGCCAGCAGCTTAGCCTGGACAGGGGGCAGTGAGACCCAGTACTTC.

V is TRBV29-1 and J is TRBJ2-1, with TRBD2 identical over 7 bases. Trimming took 4 bases from V and 7 from J; bases not matched to a gene: 13. CDR1 is SQVTM and CDR2 is ANQGSEA in the germline V gene. The CDR3 runs 15 residues. CDR3 protein: CSVAGLAGAGNEQFF. The CDR3 nucleotides are TGCAGCGTTGCGGGTCTTGCGGGAGCGGGTAATGAGCAGTTCTTC.

The chain recombines TRBV6-1 with TRBJ1-5; D remains unclear. The CDR3 sequence is 15 residues long. Germline V gene sequence: CDR1 MNHNS, CDR2 SASEGT. V was shortened by 1 base and J by 1 base, with 8 bases between the two germline ends. The CDR3 sequence is CASSEGYLSNQPQHF. DNA for the CDR3: TGTGCCAGCAGTGAAGGGTATCTAAGCAATCAGCCCCAGCATTTT.

The chain uses TRBV29-1 and TRBJ1-1, with 7 bases aligning to TRBD1. Germline values: CDR1 SQVTM, CDR2 ANQGSEA. The CDR3 is made up of 14 amino acids. With V trimmed by 4 bases and J by 0 bases, 5 bases remained unmatched. The CDR3 nucleotides are TGCAGCGTTGGGTCGGACAGGATGAACACTGAAGCTTTCTTT. It translates to CSVGSDRMNTEAFF.

There are many counts of this clonotype. The J gene is TRBJ2-5, the V gene TRBV4-2; 8 bases match TRBD2. Trimming removed 1 base from V and 1 base from J; junction bases left unmatched: 8. Germline CDR1 and CDR2: LGHNA and YNFKEQ. The CDR3 sequence is 17 residues long. The CDR3 here is CASSQGGGPFSQETQYF. In DNA form, the CDR3 reads TGTGCCAGCAGCCAAGGCGGGGGGCCCTTCTCCCAAGAGACCCAGTACTTC.

This clonotype was detected many times. The J gene is TRBJ1-1, the V gene TRBV7-3, with 8 bases fitting TRBD1. Germline V lookup: CDR1 SGHTA, CDR2 FQGTGA. CDR3 length: 14 residues. J was trimmed by 2 bases and V by 5 bases; bases with no gene match: 4. The CDR3 here is CASSATGDNTEAFF. CDR3 DNA sequence: TGTGCCAGCAGCGCGACAGGGGATAACACTGAAGCTTTCTTT.

This clonotype was recorded at least ten times. The chain couples TRBV29-1 to TRBJ1-1; TRBD1 might be the D (6 bases). V gave up 8 bases and J gave up 0 bases, with 16 bases separating them. Germline CDR1 reads SQVTM; CDR2 reads ANQGSEA. The CDR3 covers 14 residues. CDR3 sequence reads: CSIFDRPMNTEAFF. CDR3 sequence (DNA): TGCAGCATCTTCGACAGGCCAATGAACACTGAAGCTTTCTTT.

This clonotype was observed many times. The rearrangement links TRBV20-1 to TRBJ2-7; 12 bases map to TRBD2. The germline V gene has CDR1 DFQATT and CDR2 SNEGSKA (reference sequence). CDR3 length: 14 amino acids. The V gene end was trimmed by 6 bases and the J gene end by 5 bases; junction bases not matched to a gene: 8. This CDR3 reads CSAGLAGGPHEQYF. Here the CDR3 DNA reads TGCAGTGCGGGTCTAGCGGGAGGGCCTCACGAGCAGTACTTC.

This clonotype was observed a few times. The J gene is TRBJ2-7, the V gene TRBV5-1; D perhaps matches TRBD1 (6 bases). V was cut by 0 bases and J by 3 bases, with 13 bases left in between. The CDR3 is 15 amino acids. In germline, CDR1 is SGHRS, CDR2 YFSETQ. CDR3 bases: TGCGCCAGCAGCTTGGGGCATGGACAGATCTACGAGCAGTACTTC. Translated, it gives CASSLGHGQIYEQYF.

The chain carries TRBV4-3 and TRBJ2-7; D not certain. There are 15 residues in the CDR3. Germline-derived CDR1 and CDR2 are LGHNA and YSLEER. The germline V and J ends were trimmed by 0 bases and 0 bases, with 9 bases remaining between them. The CDR3 loop is CASSQERVSSYEQYF. The CDR3 DNA is TGCGCCAGCAGCCAAGAAAGGGTTAGCTCCTACGAGCAGTACTTC.

As to this clonotype: This could be a read error, since a much larger clone is one nucleotide away. The CDR3 DNA reads as TGTGCCAGCAGTTTCCTCGGCAGCTATGGCTACACCTTC. Translating gives CASSFLGSYGYTF. The chain combines TRBV27 with TRBJ1-2; no clear D. The CDR3 spans 13 residues. V lost 3 bases and J lost 4, with 9 bases in between. CDR1 MNHEY and CDR2 SMNVEV come from the germline V gene (reference sequence).

This clonotype was seen many times. The chain couples TRBV5-1 to TRBJ2-1; D is tentatively TRBD1 or TRBD2 (6 bases each). V was shortened by 4 bases and J by 10 bases, with 18 bases between the two germline ends. Germline V gene data show CDR1 as SGHRS and CDR2 as YFSETQ. The CDR3 totals 14 residues. The chain's CDR3 is CASSPGAARGEQFF. The CDR3 region has the DNA TGCGCCAGCAGCCCGGGGGCTGCCCGGGGGGAGCAGTTCTTC.

The V call is TRBV12-3 or TRBV12-4, the J call TRBJ2-2; 7 bases match TRBD1. V was pared by 3 bases and J by 5 bases, with 3 bases of the junction left unmatched. The CDR3 is 14 amino acids. As DNA, the CDR3 is TGTGCCAGCAGTTTCCCAGGGGGTACCGGGGAGCTGTTTTTT. This gives the protein CASSFPGGTGELFF.

This clonotype occurred many times. The CDR3 DNA follows: TGTGCCACCCGCGGTAGCTATGGCTACACCTTC. It translates to CATRGSYGYTF. This chain uses TRBV24-1 with TRBJ1-2; no clear D. V was pared by 9 bases and J by 4 bases, with 8 bases between. The length of the CDR3 is 11 residues. CDR1 and CDR2 from the germline V gene are KGHDR and SFDVKD.

This clonotype has a handful of counts. The junction shows a germline mismatch at one end, possibly a read error. This chain connects TRBV7-8 to TRBJ2-1; D remains unclear. The CDR3 covers 15 residues. Germline values: CDR1 SGHVS, CDR2 FQNEAQ. CDR3 residues: CANSLRQKGYNEQFF. The CDR3 nucleotides are TGTGCCAACAGCTTACGACAAAAGGGCTACAATGAGCAGTTCTTC.

This clonotype was detected a few times. The chain employs TRBV7-2 and TRBJ2-3; tentative D call: TRBD2 (5 bases). Germline values: CDR1 SGHTA, CDR2 FQGNSA. The V gene lost 6 bases and the J gene lost 2 bases, with 15 bases spanning the gap. The CDR3 is 15 residues long. CDR3 protein: CASSWKAADTDTQYF. The CDR3 region has the DNA TGTGCCAGCAGTTGGAAAGCGGCCGACACAGATACGCAGTATTTT. Looking up the rest from reference TRBV7-2 and TRBJ2-3 gives the full variable domain: GAGVSQSPSNKVTEKGKDVELRCDPISGHTALYWYRQSLGQGLEFLIYFQGNSAPDKSGLPSDRFSAERTGGSVSTLTIQRTQQEDSAVYLCASSWKAADTDTQYFGPGTRLTVL.

This clonotype occurred many times. The V and J genes are TRBV28 and TRBJ1-2; the match to TRBD1 covers 9 bases. The ends lost 5 bases at V and 6 bases at J; junction bases unmatched: 13. The length of the CDR3 is 16 residues. Germline CDR1 MDHEN, CDR2 SYDVKM. This chain's CDR3 is CASSPSPGTGKDGYTF. In DNA, the CDR3 is TGTGCCAGCAGTCCATCTCCGGGGACAGGGAAAGATGGCTACACCTTC.

Here the CDR3 DNA reads TGTGCCAGCAGCCAACAGCTTAATGAAAAACTGTTTTTT. Amino acids: CASSQQLNEKLFF. The genes are TRBV3-1 and TRBJ1-4; D is undetermined. V was trimmed by 2 bases and J by 4 bases, leaving 5 bases between them. Germline assignment: CDR1 LGHDT and CDR2 YNNKEL (reference sequence). The CDR3 contains 13 residues.

This clonotype was counted at least ten times. The chain uses TRBV18 and TRBJ2-1; D perhaps matches TRBD1 (5 bases). Germline CDR1 KGHSH, CDR2 LQKENI. The CDR3 length is 14 residues. V was pared by 5 bases and J by 3 bases, with 11 bases between. The CDR3, as DNA: TGTGCCAGCTCATCCCCGACAGACTACAATGAGCAGTTCTTC. It encodes CASSSPTDYNEQFF.

This chain connects TRBV27 to TRBJ1-1; TRBD1 might be the D (6 bases). V was shortened by 0 bases and J by 1 base, with 15 bases between the two germline ends. The CDR3 has 17 residues. The germline V gene has CDR1 MNHEY and CDR2 SMNVEV (reference sequence). The DNA of the CDR3 is TGTGCCAGCAGTTTATCTGGCTGGGGGCGGCGGAACACTGAAGCTTTCTTT. Its translation: CASSLSGWGRRNTEAFF.

This clonotype appeared a few times. V and J are TRBV6-2 or TRBV6-3 and TRBJ2-1; TRBD2 aligns across 7 bases. V trimming: 6 bases; J trimming: 0 bases; junction bases outside the gene matches: 17. CDR1 is MNHEY and CDR2 is SVGEGT in the germline V gene. This CDR3 is 19 amino acids long. The CDR3 here is CASSLWSTRRGSSYNEQFF. The CDR3 region has the DNA TGTGCCAGCAGCCTATGGTCTACACGGCGCGGGAGCTCCTACAATGAGCAGTTCTTC.

The CDR3 DNA follows: TGTGCCAGCAGCCAAAACCCCGGACAGGGGGCGCGAGAAGCTTTCTTT. Amino acid sequence: CASSQNPGQGAREAFF. The J gene is TRBJ1-1, the V gene TRBV3-1, with 11 positions matching TRBD1. V shed 2 bases and J 8 bases; nucleotides not matched to a gene: 10. Germline V CDR1 and CDR2: LGHDT, YNNKEL (reference sequence). The CDR3 spans 16 residues.

This clonotype has only a few counts. The rearrangement joins TRBV12-3 or TRBV12-4 to TRBJ1-2, with D maybe TRBD1 (5 bases). Trimming left V 3 bases short and J 4 bases short, with 15 bases between. The length of the CDR3 is 15 residues. CDR3 protein: CASSFQGDPGYGYTF. The CDR3 nucleotides are TGTGCCAGCAGTTTTCAAGGGGATCCGGGCTATGGCTACACCTTC.

In its sample, this clonotype was seen many times. The V and J genes are TRBV20-1 and TRBJ2-1; D is possibly TRBD2 (5 bases). V was trimmed by 2 bases and J by 6 bases, leaving 14 bases between them. CDR1 and CDR2 (germline): DFQATT, SNEGSKA (reference sequence). The CDR3 totals 14 residues. CDR3 amino acids: CSARYAGPVNEQFF. The DNA of the CDR3 is TGCAGTGCTAGATATGCGGGTCCGGTCAATGAGCAGTTCTTC.

The chain joins TRBV29-1 to TRBJ1-2, with D possibly matching TRBD1 (6 bases). This CDR3 is built from 17 residues. V lost 0 bases and J 5 bases, leaving 22 bases between the germline ends. Germline V gene sequence: CDR1 SQVTM, CDR2 ANQGSEA. CDR3 in DNA: TGCAGCGTTGAAGATGGTACAGGGATGACCCCTTCATATGGCTACACCTTC. Protein sequence: CSVEDGTGMTPSYGYTF.

This clonotype was seen only a few times. J is TRBJ2-2 and V is TRBV27; possibly TRBD2 for D (6 bases). Between the trimmed V and J ends, which lost 2 bases and 4 bases, there was a span of 11 bases. The germline gives CDR1 MNHEY, CDR2 SMNVEV (reference sequence). The CDR3 runs to 15 residues. The CDR3 loop is CASSLPGEGTGELFF. CDR3 sequence (DNA): TGTGCCAGCAGTTTACCGGGAGAGGGCACCGGGGAGCTGTTTTTT.

This clonotype was observed a few times. The rearrangement links TRBV3-1 to TRBJ1-5; 9 nucleotides align to TRBD1. The trim removed 4 bases at V and 7 bases at J, leaving 11 bases unmatched. CDR1 LGHDT and CDR2 YNNKEL come from the germline V gene (reference sequence). CDR3 length: 16 residues. CDR3 sequence (DNA): TGTGCCAGCAGCCCCGGGACAGGGCTCGAATGGCAGCCCCAGCATTTT. This translates into CASSPGTGLEWQPQHF.

The DNA for the CDR3 is TGCGCCAGCACGGCGGCATATAGCAATCAGCCCCAGCATTTT. This encodes CASTAAYSNQPQHF. The rearrangement joins TRBV23-1 to TRBJ1-5; D is uncertain. TRBV23-1 belongs to the ORF category, with a function that is uncertain. Trimming took off 7 bases at V and 0 bases at J, with 10 bases between the two ends. This CDR3 spans 14 amino acids.

The gene calls are TRBV29-1 and TRBJ2-1; 7 nucleotides match TRBD1. V shed 4 bases, J shed 3 bases, and the junction held 9 bases outside the gene matches. The germline V gene has CDR1 SQVTM and CDR2 ANQGSEA. The CDR3 loop spans 15 amino acids. The CDR3 DNA sequence: TGCAGCGTTGTCACCGGGACAGAGATCTACAATGAGCAGTTCTTC. Protein product: CSVVTGTEIYNEQFF.

Only a few counts were recorded for this clonotype. This chain links TRBV2 with TRBJ1-5; D unclear. The germline V and J ends were trimmed by 6 bases and 9 bases, with 12 bases remaining between them. The germline CDR1 and CDR2 sequences are SNHLY and FYNNEI. The CDR3 loop spans 12 amino acids. This CDR3 reads CASSATSRPQHF. The DNA of the CDR3 is TGTGCCAGCAGCGCTACTAGTCGGCCCCAGCATTTT.

The table lists this clonotype with a few counts. V and J are TRBV2 and TRBJ2-1; D is ambiguous. The CDR3 has 16 amino acids. V shed 0 bases and J shed 0 bases, with 9 bases lying between them. The germline CDR1 and CDR2 sequences are SNHLY and FYNNEI. This CDR3 reads CASSEARRASYNEQFF. CDR3 in DNA: TGTGCCAGCAGTGAAGCAAGAAGGGCCTCCTACAATGAGCAGTTCTTC.

This clonotype was detected ten times or more. This chain uses TRBV28 with TRBJ1-5, with D unclear. CDR3 length: 14 residues. From germline, CDR1 is MDHEN and CDR2 SYDVKM. V lost 4 bases and J 4 bases, leaving 11 bases between the germline ends. Here the CDR3 reads CASSYRKANQPQHF. The DNA for the CDR3 is TGTGCCAGCAGTTACCGGAAGGCAAATCAGCCCCAGCATTTT.